One and the same sample provided the 15 T cell receptor beta chains below, sequenced in a study of T-cell reconstitution after alpha-beta-depleted transplantation in children. TCRbeta library construction was performed incorporating unique molecular identifiers. TCRdb re-called the PCR reads through MiXCR, storing one row per CDR3 protein. The sample lists approximately 290,000 distinct CDR3 sequences; more than 9% were seen once. Sequenced here: peripheral blood, sampled 180 days after TCRalphabeta/CD19-depleted stem cell transplant. Source of these receptors: a male patient between 2 and 10 years old who had a stem cell transplant for chronic granulomatous disease, so the T cells may come from the graft donor.

This clonotype appeared many times. The CDR3 region has the DNA TGCAGCGTTGAAGGAGTGGGCGGAAGGAACACCGGGGAGCTGTTTTTT. Protein product: CSVEGVGGRNTGELFF. This sequence joins TRBV29-1 and TRBJ2-2; D is ambiguous. Germline V gene data show CDR1 as SQVTM and CDR2 as ANQGSEA. V lost 1 base to trimming and J lost 1 base, with 13 bases between them. This CDR3 comprises 16 residues.

This clonotype was observed many times. The chain uses TRBV7-2 and TRBJ2-2; 8 bases line up with TRBD2. The germline V gene has CDR1 SGHTA and CDR2 FQGNSA. This CDR3 is built from 15 residues. The V gene end was trimmed by 4 bases and the J gene end by 3 bases; junction bases not matched to a gene: 4. In DNA, the CDR3 is TGTGCCAGCAGCTCAGTACTAGCGGACACCGGGGAGCTGTTTTTT. This sequence encodes CASSSVLADTGELFF.

This clonotype was observed at least ten times. The chain uses TRBV12-3 or TRBV12-4 and TRBJ2-7; D possibly corresponds to TRBD2 (5 bases). The CDR3 totals 15 residues. The V gene lost 1 base and the J gene lost 0 bases, with 10 bases spanning the gap. CDR3 in amino acids: CASSLGRRSSYEQYF. CDR3 DNA: TGTGCCAGCAGTTTAGGGCGGAGGAGCTCCTACGAGCAGTACTTC.

This clonotype was seen many times. The CDR3 loop reads CSATPPTDTQYF. DNA of the CDR3: TGCAGTGCCACACCACCCACAGATACGCAGTATTTT. V gene TRBV20-1 combines with J gene TRBJ2-3; D is undetermined. The CDR3 is 12 residues long. Germline assignment: CDR1 DFQATT and CDR2 SNEGSKA (reference sequence). V gave up 6 bases and J gave up 2 bases, with 9 bases separating them.

CDR3 sequence reads: CASSQYSAHDTQYF. The CDR3 bases are TGCGCCAGCAGCCAGTATTCGGCCCATGATACGCAGTATTTT. V gene TRBV5-1 combines with J gene TRBJ2-3; D gene ambiguous. CDR1 SGHRS and CDR2 YFSETQ come from the germline V gene. With 4 bases removed from V and 6 bases from J, the gap between germline ends came to 15 bases. The CDR3 is 14 residues long.

Ten or more counts support this clonotype. The chain is built from TRBV18 and TRBJ2-7, with D possibly matching TRBD2 (6 bases). The CDR3 has 13 amino acids. Germline CDR1 reads KGHSH; CDR2 reads LQKENI. V was pared by 1 base and J by 6 bases, with 10 bases between. The CDR3 here is CASSPRGTLEQYF. The CDR3 coding sequence is TGTGCCAGCTCACCACGGGGGACTCTCGAGCAGTACTTC.

This clonotype was recorded at least ten times. This chain connects TRBV5-1 to TRBJ2-7; D tentatively reads TRBD1 or TRBD2 (5 bases each). V gave up 2 bases and J gave up 12 bases, with 15 bases separating them. Germline CDR1 reads SGHRS; CDR2 reads YFSETQ. The CDR3 length is 12 residues. Written as DNA, the CDR3 is TGCGCCAGCAGCTTTCCGGGACGCACACCGTACTTC. Translated: CASSFPGRTPYF.

Ten or more counts support this clonotype. V is TRBV18 and J is TRBJ2-5; 7 bases map to TRBD1. The length of the CDR3 is 14 residues. The V gene's germline CDR1 is KGHSH and CDR2 LQKENI. V lost 3 bases, J lost 2 bases, and 3 bases stayed unmatched. CDR3 sequence (DNA): TGTGCCAGCTCACCGGGACAGACGCAAGAGACCCAGTACTTC. Protein product: CASSPGQTQETQYF.

As for this clonotype: A single base separates this from a much larger clone, so it may be a read error. The V and J genes are TRBV12-3 or TRBV12-4 and TRBJ2-3, with 10 nucleotides matching TRBD2. This CDR3 has 17 amino acids. After removal of 2 bases from V and 6 bases from J, the junction contained 11 bases not matched to a gene. CDR3 protein: CASSLSRAGGPRDTQYF. The CDR3 DNA follows: TGTGCCAGCAGTTTATCTCGAGCGGGAGGGCCTCGGGATACGCAGTATTTT.

This clonotype showed up many times. The V gene is TRBV5-1, the J gene TRBJ2-6; the D is unclear. The V and J ends lost 0 bases and 0 bases respectively, with 7 bases between them. The germline CDR1 and CDR2 sequences are SGHRS and YFSETQ. The CDR3 totals 16 residues. The CDR3 nucleotides read TGCGCCAGCAGCTTGGCCAGGAGCTCTGGGGCCAACGTCCTGACTTTC. Its translation: CASSLARSSGANVLTF.

The rearrangement links TRBV19 to TRBJ2-4; D unresolved. Germline CDR1 reads LNHDA; CDR2 reads SQIVND (reference sequence). The V end was cut by 8 bases, the J end by 0 bases, with 11 bases between. The CDR3 totals 14 residues. The CDR3 DNA is TGTGCCAGTGGGGTGACGCTAGCCAAAAACATTCAGTACTTC. Its protein product is CASGVTLAKNIQYF.

This clonotype was observed many times. The chain carries TRBV12-3 or TRBV12-4 and TRBJ1-2, with a tentative D call TRBD1 (5 bases). Trimming cost V 3 bases and J 7 bases, with 15 bases left between them. The CDR3 is 14 amino acids. The CDR3 reads CASSFRVGESGYTF. The CDR3 region has the DNA TGTGCCAGCAGTTTCCGGGTAGGGGAGAGTGGCTACACCTTC.

The table lists this clonotype with many counts. This chain uses TRBV7-3 with TRBJ2-5; D is unresolved. Germline lookup yields CDR1 SGHTA and CDR2 FQGTGA. The CDR3 is 13 residues long. V was shortened by 2 bases and J by 0 bases, with 4 bases between the two germline ends. The CDR3 spells CASSLGNQETQYF. The CDR3 DNA reads as TGTGCCAGCAGCTTAGGCAACCAAGAGACCCAGTACTTC.

This clonotype was recorded at least ten times. The chain recombines TRBV29-1 with TRBJ1-2; 10 nucleotides align to TRBD1. The CDR3 sequence is 12 residues long. J lost 10 bases, V lost 6 bases, and 8 bases had no gene match. CDR1 is SQVTM and CDR2 is ANQGSEA in the germline V gene. The CDR3 nucleotides read TGCAGCGTGACGGGACAGGGGTTTGTCTACACCTTC. It encodes CSVTGQGFVYTF. Filled out from reference TRBV29-1 and TRBJ1-2, the complete variable domain reads SAVISQKPSRDICQRGTSLTIQCQVDSQVTMMFWYRQQPGQSLTLIATANQGSEATYESGFVIDKFPISRPNLTFSTLTVSNMSPEDSSIYLCSVTGQGFVYTFGSGTRLTVV.

This clonotype was picked up many times. The chain recombines TRBV7-2 with TRBJ2-3; 8 bases are a match to TRBD2. Unmatched junction bases numbered 3, after V lost 0 bases and J lost 1 base. Germline CDR1 is SGHTA and CDR2 is FQGNSA. This CDR3 is 16 amino acids long. This CDR3 is CASSLASGVGTDTQYF. In nucleotides, the CDR3 is TGTGCCAGCAGCTTAGCTAGCGGGGTGGGCACAGATACGCAGTATTTT. Drawing the rest from reference TRBV7-2 and TRBJ2-3, the complete variable domain is GAGVSQSPSNKVTEKGKDVELRCDPISGHTALYWYRQSLGQGLEFLIYFQGNSAPDKSGLPSDRFSAERTGGSVSTLTIQRTQQEDSAVYLCASSLASGVGTDTQYFGPGTRLTVL.